This T cell receptor beta chain came from a study of memory CD8 T cells in hepatitis C reinfection. The wider study: Between 3 and 8 weeks after reinfection detection, peak samples were drawn.

V gave up 4 bases and J gave up 10 bases; unmatched junction bases: 11. This CDR3 is built from 15 residues. CDR1 is SGHDT and CDR2 is YYEEEE in the germline V gene. Clones were sequenced by immunoSEQ multiplex PCR, and TCRdb holds only the in-frame ones, with some missing. This sample has under 50,000 clones; roughly 90% occur once, and the top ten carry 1% to 1.5%. The time point here: peak reinfection, 3 to 8 weeks after reinfection detection. The sorted cells went straight to TCR sequencing with no prior in vitro expansion. At all three reinfection time points, viable CD3+ CD8+ CD45RO- cells from a couple of donors served as controls.

The chain uses TRBV5-6 and TRBJ1-6; 7 positions agree with TRBD1. This receptor was taken from a man aged 18 to 30 with hepatitis C virus infection. Source material: naive CD8+ T cells sorted from blood. The CDR3 DNA reads TGTGCCAGCAGCAGCATCCAGGGGGAGTACTCACCCCTCCACTTT. This encodes CASSSIQGEYSPLHF.